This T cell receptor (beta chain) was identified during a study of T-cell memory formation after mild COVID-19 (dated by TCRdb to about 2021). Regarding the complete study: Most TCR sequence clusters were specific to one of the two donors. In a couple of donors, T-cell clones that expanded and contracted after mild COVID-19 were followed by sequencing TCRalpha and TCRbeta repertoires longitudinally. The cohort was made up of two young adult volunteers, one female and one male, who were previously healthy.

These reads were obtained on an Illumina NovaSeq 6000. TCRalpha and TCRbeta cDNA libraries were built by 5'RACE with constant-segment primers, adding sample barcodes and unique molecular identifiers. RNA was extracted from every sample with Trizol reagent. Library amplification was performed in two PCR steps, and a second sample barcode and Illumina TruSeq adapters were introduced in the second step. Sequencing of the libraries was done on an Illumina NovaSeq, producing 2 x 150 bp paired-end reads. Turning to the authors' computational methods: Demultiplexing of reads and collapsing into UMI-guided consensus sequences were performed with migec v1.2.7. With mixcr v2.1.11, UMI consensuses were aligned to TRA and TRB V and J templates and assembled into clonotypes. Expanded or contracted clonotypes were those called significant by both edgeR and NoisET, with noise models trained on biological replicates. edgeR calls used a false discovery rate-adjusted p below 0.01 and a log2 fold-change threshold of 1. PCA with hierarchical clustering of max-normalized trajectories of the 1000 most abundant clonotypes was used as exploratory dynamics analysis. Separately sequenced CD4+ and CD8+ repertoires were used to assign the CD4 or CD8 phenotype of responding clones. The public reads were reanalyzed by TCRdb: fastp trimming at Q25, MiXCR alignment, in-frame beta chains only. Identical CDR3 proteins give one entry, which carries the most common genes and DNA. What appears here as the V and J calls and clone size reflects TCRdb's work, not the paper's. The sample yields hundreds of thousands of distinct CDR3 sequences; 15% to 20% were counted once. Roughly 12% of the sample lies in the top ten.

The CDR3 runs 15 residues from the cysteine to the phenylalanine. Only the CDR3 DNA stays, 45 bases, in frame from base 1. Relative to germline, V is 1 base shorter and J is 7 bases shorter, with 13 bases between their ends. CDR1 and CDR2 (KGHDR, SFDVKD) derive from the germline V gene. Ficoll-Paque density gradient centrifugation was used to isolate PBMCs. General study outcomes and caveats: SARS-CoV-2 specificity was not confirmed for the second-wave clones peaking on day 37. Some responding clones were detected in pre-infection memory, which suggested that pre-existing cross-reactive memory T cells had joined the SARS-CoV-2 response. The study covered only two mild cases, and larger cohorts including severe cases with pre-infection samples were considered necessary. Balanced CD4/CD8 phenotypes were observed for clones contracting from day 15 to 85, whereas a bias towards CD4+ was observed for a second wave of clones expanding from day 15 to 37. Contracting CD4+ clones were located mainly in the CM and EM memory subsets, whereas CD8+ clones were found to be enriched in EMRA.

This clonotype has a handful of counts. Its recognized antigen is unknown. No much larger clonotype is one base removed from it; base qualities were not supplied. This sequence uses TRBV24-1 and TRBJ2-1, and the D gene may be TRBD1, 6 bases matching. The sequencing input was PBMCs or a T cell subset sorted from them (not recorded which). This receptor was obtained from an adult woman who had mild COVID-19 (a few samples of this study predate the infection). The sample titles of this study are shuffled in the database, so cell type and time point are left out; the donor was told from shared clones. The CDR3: CATSDLQGRENEQFF. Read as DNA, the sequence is TGTGCCACCAGTGATTTACAGGGTAGGGAGAATGAGCAGTTCTTC.